This T cell receptor (beta chain) appears in the sequencing data of a study of T cell responses to AZD1222 COVID-19 vaccine. Broader study findings: Two doses of AZD1222 preceded a rise in Spike-specific TCR breadth and depth.

Regarding this clone: Its specificity is unknown.

Measured with immunoSEQ multiplex PCR; TCRdb has only the in-frame clones, and not every one. The table has 90,000 to 120,000 clones, around 87% seen once. This clonotype was obtained from an adult in good health. Material: peripheral blood, obtained on day 0 of AZD1222 vaccination.

The CDR3 nucleotides are TGTGCCAGCAGGCTTAGGGATGAGCAGTTCTTC. It specifies CASRLRDEQFF. The rearrangement uses TRBV5-5 and TRBJ2-1, with D hard to call. Per the germline V gene, CDR1 is SGHKS and CDR2 is YYEKEE (reference sequence). This CDR3 has 11 amino acids. The germline V and J ends were trimmed by 5 bases and 8 bases, with 8 bases remaining between them.